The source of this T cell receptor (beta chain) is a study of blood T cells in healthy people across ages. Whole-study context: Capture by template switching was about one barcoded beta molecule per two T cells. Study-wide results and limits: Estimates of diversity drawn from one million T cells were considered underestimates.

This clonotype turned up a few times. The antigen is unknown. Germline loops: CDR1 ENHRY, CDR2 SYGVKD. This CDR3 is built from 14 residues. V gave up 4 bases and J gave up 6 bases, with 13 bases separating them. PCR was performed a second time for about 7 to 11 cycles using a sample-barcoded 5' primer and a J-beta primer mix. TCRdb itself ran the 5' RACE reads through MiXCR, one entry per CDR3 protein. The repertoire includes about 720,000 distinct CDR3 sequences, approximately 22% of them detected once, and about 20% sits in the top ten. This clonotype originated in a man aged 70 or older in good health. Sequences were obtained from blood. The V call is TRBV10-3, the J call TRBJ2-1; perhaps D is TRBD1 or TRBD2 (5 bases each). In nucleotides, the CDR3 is TGTGCCATCAGTGCCAATTGGGGGAGCAATGAGCAGTTCTTC. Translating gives CAISANWGSNEQFF.